The 24 T cell receptor beta chains presented below share a single source sample, sequenced in a study of beta chain features in type 1 diabetes. Of the isolated RNA, all was reverse transcribed, and so the sequenced material was expressed TCRB transcripts. Repertoires were generated with immunoSEQ multiplex PCR, while TCRdb's copy carries only in-frame clones and drops some. Altogether some 410,000 clones are present, 11% to 15% being singletons, with the ten largest covering less than 0.04%. Sequencing used naive CD4+ T cells from blood. The origin of the receptors is a man aged 25-45 years in good health.

The V call is TRBV5-6, the J call TRBJ2-4; D gene ambiguous. Trimming took 1 base from V and 6 from J, leaving 8 bases between them. CDR3 length: 13 amino acids. Germline CDR1 SGHDT, CDR2 YYEEEE. CDR3 amino acids: CASSLLRRNIQYF. Written as DNA, the CDR3 is TGTGCCAGCAGCTTGTTACGCAGAAACATTCAGTACTTC.

This clone occurred many times. This sample includes further DNA sequences coding for the same CDR3. The V gene is TRBV15, the J gene TRBJ2-1, with 10 bases fitting TRBD2. Unmatched junction bases numbered 5, after V lost 4 bases and J lost 2 bases. The CDR3 has 16 amino acids. The germline V gene encodes CDR1 LNHNV and CDR2 YYDKDF (reference sequence). The CDR3, as DNA: TGTGCCACCAGCACCCGGAGCGGGAGGGCCTACAATGAGCAGTTCTTC. As protein: CATSTRSGRAYNEQFF. Filled out from reference TRBV15 and TRBJ2-1, the complete variable domain reads DAMVIQNPRYQVTQFGKPVTLSCSQTLNHNVMYWYQQKSSQAPKLLFHYYDKDFNNEADTPDNFQSRRPNTSFCFLDIRSPGLGDTAMYLCATSTRSGRAYNEQFFGPGTRLTVL.

This chain uses TRBV5-1 with TRBJ2-7; TRBD2 is a possible D gene (5 bases). Between the trimmed V and J ends, which lost 2 bases and 10 bases, there was a span of 13 bases. Germline V gene lookup returns CDR1 SGHRS and CDR2 YFSETQ. CDR3 length: 12 residues. CDR3 DNA sequence: TGCGCCAGCAGCTTAAACCGTAGCGTCCAGTACGTC. Protein product: CASSLNRSVQYV.

This clone was found a few times. The chain has TRBV7-2 and TRBJ2-1, with D tentatively TRBD2 (6 bases). CDR1 is SGHTA and CDR2 is FQGNSA in the germline V gene. The V and J ends lost 1 base and 7 bases respectively, with 14 bases between them. The CDR3 totals 15 residues. CDR3 in DNA: TGTGCCAGCAGCTTAGAGGCGGGGTTATTAAATGAGCAGTTCTTC. Amino acid sequence: CASSLEAGLLNEQFF.

The CDR3 reads CASKFREAGANVLTF. Written as DNA, the CDR3 is TGTGCCAGTAAATTTAGGGAGGCTGGGGCCAACGTCCTGACTTTC. The chain joins TRBV19 to TRBJ2-6, with a possible D match to TRBD2 (6 bases). V dropped 7 bases and J dropped 2 bases, with 12 bases sitting between them. The germline V gene encodes CDR1 LNHDA and CDR2 SQIVND (reference sequence). This CDR3 contains 15 residues.

The J gene is TRBJ2-5, the V gene TRBV5-1, with D perhaps TRBD2 (5 bases). CDR1 is SGHRS, CDR2 YFSETQ, per germline. This CDR3 contains 15 residues. Trimming took 0 bases from V and 2 from J, leaving 11 bases between them. Here the CDR3 DNA reads TGCGCCAGCAGCTTGGTGGTTCGGGAACAAGAGACCCAGTACTTC. Its protein product is CASSLVVREQETQYF.

This chain links TRBV4-2 with TRBJ1-2; the D is unclear. Trimming cost V 0 bases and J 8 bases, with 10 bases left between them. Germline V CDR1 and CDR2: LGHNA, YNFKEQ. The CDR3 runs 13 residues. The CDR3 here is CASSQDWRKGYTF. In DNA, the CDR3 is TGTGCCAGCAGCCAAGACTGGAGGAAAGGCTACACCTTC.

There are a few counts of this clone. The rearrangement uses TRBV30 and TRBJ2-2; 8 nucleotides line up with TRBD2. Unmatched junction bases numbered 4, after V lost 0 bases and J lost 1 base. Looked up from germline, CDR1 is GTSNPN and CDR2 is SVGIG (reference sequence). The CDR3 consists of 16 residues. The CDR3 DNA reads TGTGCCTGGAGTGTACCGAGCGGGGGGAACACCGGGGAGCTGTTTTTT. Translation gives CAWSVPSGGNTGELFF.

V gene TRBV9 combines with J gene TRBJ2-3; D is uncertain. The CDR3 runs 14 residues. Germline CDR1 and CDR2: SGDLS and YYNGEE. The germline V and J ends were trimmed by 2 bases and 4 bases, with 11 bases remaining between them. Written as DNA, the CDR3 is TGTGCCAGCAGCGTGGGATTACGGGCAGATACGCAGTATTTT. This sequence encodes CASSVGLRADTQYF.

This clone was counted between two and nine times. This chain joins TRBV6-6 and TRBJ1-5; no firm D call. The CDR3 extends over 14 amino acids. V lost 7 bases and J lost 4, with 14 bases in between. Germline V gene data show CDR1 as MNHNY and CDR2 as SVGAGI (reference sequence). CDR3 DNA: TGTGCCAGCACCCCGGGAGGGCTGAATCAGCCCCAGCATTTT. Its translation is CASTPGGLNQPQHF.

This chain connects TRBV19 to TRBJ2-1; D ambiguous. Germline V gene sequence: CDR1 LNHDA, CDR2 SQIVND (reference sequence). V was cut by 8 bases and J by 6 bases, with 8 bases left in between. The length of the CDR3 is 11 residues. The CDR3 sequence is CASLWGNEQFF. CDR3 sequence (DNA): TGTGCCAGTTTGTGGGGCAATGAGCAGTTCTTC.

V gene TRBV5-1 combines with J gene TRBJ1-1, with 7 bases lining up with TRBD1. Trimming removed 0 bases from V and 4 bases from J; junction bases left unmatched: 9. Germline CDR1 reads SGHRS; CDR2 reads YFSETQ. The CDR3 totals 16 residues. The chain's CDR3 is CASSLGPTGSGTEAFF. CDR3 DNA: TGCGCCAGCAGCTTGGGCCCGACAGGGAGCGGCACTGAAGCTTTCTTT.

This sequence joins TRBV18 and TRBJ1-2; 9 nucleotides agree with TRBD1. V was pared by 3 bases and J by 8 bases, with 4 bases of the junction left unmatched. This CDR3 is 13 amino acids long. Germline loops: CDR1 KGHSH, CDR2 LQKENI. This CDR3 reads CASSPGQGKGYTF. Here the CDR3 DNA reads TGTGCCAGCTCACCGGGACAGGGCAAAGGCTACACCTTC.

V and J are TRBV4-3 and TRBJ2-1, with D possibly being TRBD2 (5 bases). The CDR3 extends over 15 amino acids. Germline V gene data show CDR1 as LGHNA and CDR2 as YSLEER. The V and J ends lost 1 base and 3 bases respectively, with 10 bases between them. The CDR3: CASSQVLSGYNEQFF. In nucleotides, the CDR3 is TGCGCCAGCAGCCAAGTACTCAGCGGCTACAATGAGCAGTTCTTC.

The chain carries TRBV18 and TRBJ1-2; D gene ambiguous. The germline V gene has CDR1 KGHSH and CDR2 LQKENI. The CDR3 length is 13 residues. The V end lost 3 bases, the J end lost 0 bases, and 5 bases lay between the germline ends. For the CDR3, the DNA is TGTGCCAGCTCACCGGAAGCTAACTATGGCTACACCTTC. The encoded protein is CASSPEANYGYTF.

CDR3 sequence: CASSFARDTENIQYF. In DNA, the CDR3 is TGTGCCAGCAGCTTCGCGAGGGACACCGAAAACATTCAGTACTTC. This chain joins TRBV7-2 and TRBJ2-4; TRBD1 might be the D (6 bases). Germline lookup yields CDR1 SGHTA and CDR2 FQGNSA. V was pared by 3 bases and J by 5 bases, with 14 bases between. The CDR3 contains 15 residues. Drawing the rest from reference TRBV7-2 and TRBJ2-4, the complete variable domain is GAGVSQSPSNKVTEKGKDVELRCDPISGHTALYWYRQSLGQGLEFLIYFQGNSAPDKSGLPSDRFSAERTGGSVSTLTIQRTQQEDSAVYLCASSFARDTENIQYFGAGTRLSVL.

This clone was seen only a few times. The chain joins TRBV10-3 to TRBJ1-4; 10 bases match TRBD1. Looked up from germline, CDR1 is ENHRY and CDR2 is SYGVKD. The V gene end was trimmed by 10 bases and the J gene end by 10 bases; junction bases not matched to a gene: 12. The CDR3 totals 14 residues. Here the CDR3 DNA reads TGTGCCAGTAAACCGGGACAGGGGAATAGAAAACTGTTTTTT. Protein: CASKPGQGNRKLFF.

This clone has only a few counts. The chain carries TRBV2 and TRBJ2-1; weak D call: TRBD2 (5 bases). Trimming stripped 4 bases from V and 5 bases from J, with 30 bases between. The length of the CDR3 is 20 residues. CDR1 and CDR2 from the germline V gene are SNHLY and FYNNEI. The CDR3 DNA reads TGTGCCAGCAGTGGACGATCGTTGGAGGTCGGTCGGAAGGTAAACAATGAGCAGTTCTTC. It translates to CASSGRSLEVGRKVNNEQFF.

This clone was observed a handful of times. The chain employs TRBV5-6 and TRBJ2-2; D uncertain. Deletions cut 4 bases from V and 4 bases from J, with 8 bases between. The CDR3 has 13 residues. The V gene's germline CDR1 is SGHDT and CDR2 YYEEEE. DNA of the CDR3: TGTGCCAGCAGCCTTAGTCCCACCGGGGAGCTGTTTTTT. It translates to CASSLSPTGELFF.

Only a few counts were recorded for this clone. The chain uses TRBV4-3 and TRBJ2-3; D might be TRBD2 (5 bases). This CDR3 has 13 residues. Germline V gives CDR1 LGHNA, CDR2 YSLEER. The V gene lost 0 bases and the J gene lost 8 bases, with 9 bases spanning the gap. CDR3 nucleotide sequence: TGCGCCAGCAGCCAAGAGCCCCGGGGTACGCAGTATTTT. Its translation: CASSQEPRGTQYF.

This clone was observed a handful of times. The V call is TRBV15, the J call TRBJ2-5, with D possibly TRBD1 on 5 matching bases. Germline CDR1 LNHNV, CDR2 YYDKDF (reference sequence). Trimming cost V 0 bases and J 1 base, with 9 bases left between them. This CDR3 region has 15 residues. CDR3 sequence reads: CATSRDSRVQETQYF. The CDR3 coding sequence is TGTGCCACCAGCAGAGATAGCAGGGTCCAAGAGACCCAGTACTTC.

The CDR3, as DNA: TGTGCCAGCAGTTACTTGTGGCGGGGGCAAAATGAGCAGTTCTTC. It yields the protein CASSYLWRGQNEQFF. The chain combines TRBV6-6 with TRBJ2-1, with D perhaps TRBD2 (7 bases). The germline gives CDR1 MNHNY, CDR2 SVGAGI (reference sequence). The CDR3 runs to 15 residues. Trimming removed 1 base from V and 7 bases from J, with 14 bases in between.

This clone occurred once. The V call is TRBV5-1, the J call TRBJ2-2; D is undetermined. Trimming removed 3 bases from V and 6 bases from J, with 12 bases in between. Germline V gene data show CDR1 as SGHRS and CDR2 as YFSETQ. This CDR3 contains 14 residues. The CDR3 coding sequence is TGCGCCAGCAGCTACCCTAGATCGTCCGGGGAGCTGTTTTTT. Protein product: CASSYPRSSGELFF.

V and J are TRBV2 and TRBJ2-1; 9 positions agree with TRBD1. The V gene's germline CDR1 is SNHLY and CDR2 FYNNEI. This CDR3 is 15 amino acids long. The V and J ends lost 6 bases and 0 bases, in that order; junction bases with no gene match: 3. CDR3 nucleotides: TGTGCCAGCAGCGGGGGACAGGGCTCCTACAATGAGCAGTTCTTC. Protein: CASSGGQGSYNEQFF.